The rows below give T cell receptor beta chains drawn from one sample of a study of cytomegalovirus exposure and HLA in healthy donors. Sequencing was performed with immunoSEQ multiplex PCR; in TCRdb, only in-frame clones are kept and a portion is missing. The sample includes approximately 100,000 clones, about 9.4% of them seen just once. Sequenced: PBMCs. The receptors stem from a man aged 35 to 55 in good health and CMV-seropositive. Both conserved end residues are part of each CDR3. A D gene is named only where the DNA matches it firmly. Rows give clone size only sometimes, using once, few, many, or a class for an expanded clone.

clone size	V gene	D gene	J gene	CDR3 DNA	CDR3 protein
few	TRBV7-2	NA	TRBJ1-2	TGTGCCAGCAGCCCCCCGCTCGGAGAACCTAACTATGGCTACACCTTC	CASSPPLGEPNYGYTF
NA	TRBV5-1	TRBD1	TRBJ2-1	TGCGCCAGCAGCCGAATGGGACAGGGAGCCTACAATGAGCAGTTCTTC	CASSRMGQGAYNEQFF
NA	TRBV5-6	NA	TRBJ2-7	TGTGCCAGCAGCTTGGCCTACTACGAGCAGTACTTC	CASSLAYYEQYF
once	TRBV28	NA	TRBJ1-4	TGTGCCAGCAGTCCACCTGACAGTAATGAAAAACTGTTTTTT	CASSPPDSNEKLFF
few	TRBV7-9	NA	TRBJ2-5	TGTGCCAGCAGCAGACAGGCTGAGGGGACCCAGTACTTC	CASSRQAEGTQYF
NA	TRBV9	NA	TRBJ2-5	TGTGCCAGCAGCCCCCTTCCCCCTAGCGCGCAAGAGACCCAGTACTTC	CASSPLPPSAQETQYF
NA	TRBV7-3	TRBD1	TRBJ1-1	TGTGCCAGCAGCCCGGAGGGGGCAGGGGCGTACACTGAAGCTTTCTTT	CASSPEGAGAYTEAFF
NA	TRBV28	NA	TRBJ2-5	TGTGCCAGCAGTTTCGACAGGCAAGAGACCCAGTACTTC	CASSFDRQETQYF
few	TRBV5-6	TRBD2	TRBJ2-7	TGTGCCAGCAGCTCGGGACTAGCGGAGTACGAGCAGTACTTC	CASSSGLAEYEQYF
NA	TRBV5-1	TRBD2	TRBJ2-3	TGCGCCAGCAGCCCCATTCTAGCGGGAGGAGGGGATACGCAGTATTTT	CASSPILAGGGDTQYF
few	TRBV6-6	NA	TRBJ1-2	TGTGCCAGCACCTCCTCGGACAGCTATGGCTACACCTTC	CASTSSDSYGYTF
NA	TRBV28	TRBD1	TRBJ2-1	TGTGCCAGCAATCAGGCAGGGGGTGGCGATGAGCAGTTCTTC	CASNQAGGGDEQFF
few	TRBV19	TRBD2	TRBJ2-7	TGTGCCAGTTCTACTAGCGGGAGTTTTTACGAGCAGTACTTC	CASSTSGSFYEQYF
few	TRBV28	NA	TRBJ1-4	TGTGCCAGCAGTTTAGGGAGGGACGAAAAACTGTTTTTT	CASSLGRDEKLFF
NA	TRBV29-1	NA	TRBJ1-4	TGCAGCGTTTCAGAACTGACGGACTCTAATGAAAAACTGTTTTTT	CSVSELTDSNEKLFF
NA	TRBV19	NA	TRBJ1-3	TGTGCCAGTAGTCTAATTACCACCTCTGGAAACACCATATATTTT	CASSLITTSGNTIYF
NA	TRBV28	NA	TRBJ2-7	TGTGCCAGCACCATTGCGGGCGTCGCAAACGAGCAGTACTTC	CASTIAGVANEQYF
NA	TRBV13	NA	TRBJ2-7	TGTGCCAGCAGCTCGGGGACTGACCCCTACGAGCAGTACTTC	CASSSGTDPYEQYF
NA	TRBV14	TRBD2	TRBJ2-7	TGTGCCAGCAGCCAGGTTCTAGCGGCCCCCTACGAGCAGTACTTC	CASSQVLAAPYEQYF
NA	TRBV7-2	NA	TRBJ2-1	TGTGCCAGCAGCTTAGGGCCCAACAATGAGCAGTTCTTC	CASSLGPNNEQFF
few	TRBV7-6	TRBD1	TRBJ1-4	TGTGCCAGCACTCCGGGGCAGGGGGGAGAAAAACTGTTTTTT	CASTPGQGGEKLFF
few	TRBV28	NA	TRBJ2-7	TGTGCCAGCAAAACAGGGTCTATCTCTTCCTCCTACGAGCAGTACTTC	CASKTGSISSSYEQYF